This T cell receptor beta chain is from a study of CD8 T cells in Susac syndrome. Study-level results: In its TCR sequencing and HLA analysis, the study acknowledged that the number of individuals was relatively small.

The CDR3 covers 15 residues. Germline V lookup: CDR1 SGHNT, CDR2 YYREEE (reference sequence). Deletions cut 0 bases from V and 0 bases from J, with 8 bases between. This clonotype was recorded a few times. The antigen is undetermined. RNA amounts of about 0.5 to 1 ug underwent reverse transcription with random hexamers. The authors amplified TCR beta CDR3 across 54 Vbeta and 13 Jbeta using immunoSEQ multiplex PCR. TCRdb re-derived calls from the immunoSEQ multiplex PCR reads in MiXCR, one entry per CDR3 protein. The sample includes about 440,000 distinct CDR3 sequences, 75% to 90% of them seen just once. TCR beta sequencing covered blood CD8+ and CD4+ T cells.

The chain links TRBV5-4 to TRBJ2-3; the D gene could be TRBD1 or TRBD2 (5 bases each). This clonotype was sampled from a human donor with multiple sclerosis. The sample comprised CD8+ T cells from PBMCs. The CDR3 DNA reads as TGTGCCAGCAGCTTGGTTGGGGGTAGCACAGATACGCAGTATTTT. It yields the protein CASSLVGGSTDTQYF.